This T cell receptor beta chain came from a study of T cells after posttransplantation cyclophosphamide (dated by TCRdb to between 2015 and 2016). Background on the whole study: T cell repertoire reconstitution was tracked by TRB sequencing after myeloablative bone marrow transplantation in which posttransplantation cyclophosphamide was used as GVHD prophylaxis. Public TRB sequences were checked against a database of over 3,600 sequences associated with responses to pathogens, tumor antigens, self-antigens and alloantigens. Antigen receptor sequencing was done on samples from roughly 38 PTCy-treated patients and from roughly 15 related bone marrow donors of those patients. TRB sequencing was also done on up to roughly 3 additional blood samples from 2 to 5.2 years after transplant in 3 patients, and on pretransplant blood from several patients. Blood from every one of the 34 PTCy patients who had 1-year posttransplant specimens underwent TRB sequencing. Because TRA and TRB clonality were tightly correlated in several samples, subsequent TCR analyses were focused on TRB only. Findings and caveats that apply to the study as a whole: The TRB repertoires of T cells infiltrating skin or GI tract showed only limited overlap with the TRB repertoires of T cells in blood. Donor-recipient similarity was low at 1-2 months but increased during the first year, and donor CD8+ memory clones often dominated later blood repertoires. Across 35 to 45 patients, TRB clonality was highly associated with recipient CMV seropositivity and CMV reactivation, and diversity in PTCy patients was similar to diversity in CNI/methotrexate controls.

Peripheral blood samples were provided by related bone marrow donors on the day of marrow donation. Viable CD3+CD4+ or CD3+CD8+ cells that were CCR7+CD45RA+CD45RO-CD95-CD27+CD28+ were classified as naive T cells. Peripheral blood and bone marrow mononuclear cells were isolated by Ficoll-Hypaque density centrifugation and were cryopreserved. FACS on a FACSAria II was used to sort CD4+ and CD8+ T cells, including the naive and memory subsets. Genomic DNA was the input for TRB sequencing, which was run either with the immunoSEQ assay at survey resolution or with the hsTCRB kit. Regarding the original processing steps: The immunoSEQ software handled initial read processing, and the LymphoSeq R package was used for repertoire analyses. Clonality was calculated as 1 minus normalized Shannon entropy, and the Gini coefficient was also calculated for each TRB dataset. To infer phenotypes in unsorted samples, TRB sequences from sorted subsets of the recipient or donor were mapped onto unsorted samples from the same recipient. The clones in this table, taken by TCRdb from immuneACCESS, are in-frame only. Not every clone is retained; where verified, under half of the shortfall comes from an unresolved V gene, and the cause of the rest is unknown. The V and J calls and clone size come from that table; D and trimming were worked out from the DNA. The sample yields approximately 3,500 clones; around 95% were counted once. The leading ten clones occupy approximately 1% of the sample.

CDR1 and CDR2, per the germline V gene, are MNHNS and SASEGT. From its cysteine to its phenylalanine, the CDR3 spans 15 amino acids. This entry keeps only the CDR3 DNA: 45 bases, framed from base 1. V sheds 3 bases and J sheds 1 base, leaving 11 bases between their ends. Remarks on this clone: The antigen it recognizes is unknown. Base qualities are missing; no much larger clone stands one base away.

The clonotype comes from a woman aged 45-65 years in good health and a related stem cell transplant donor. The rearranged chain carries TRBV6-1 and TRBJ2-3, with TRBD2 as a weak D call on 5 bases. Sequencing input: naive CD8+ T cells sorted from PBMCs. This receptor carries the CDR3 CASSERVGGTDTQYF. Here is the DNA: TGTGCCAGCAGTGAGCGGGTGGGAGGCACAGATACGCAGTATTTT.